This T cell receptor (beta chain) was observed in a study of blood T cell repertoires in COVID-19. With 7 bases removed from V and 5 bases from J, the gap between germline ends came to 13 bases. Looked up from germline, CDR1 is KGHDR and CDR2 is SFDVKD. This CDR3 is 13 amino acids long. Profiling relied on immunoSEQ multiplex PCR, and the TCRdb table lists in-frame clones only, not all of them. The sample lists hundreds of thousands of clones, 88% occurring once. Sample: peripheral blood. The clonotype originates from a woman between 65 and 79 years old with COVID-19, enrolled during active disease. The chain has TRBV24-1 and TRBJ1-1; TRBD1 is a possible D gene (5 bases). CDR3 loop: CATRIGGGTEAFF. For the CDR3, the DNA is TGTGCCACCAGAATCGGGGGTGGAACTGAAGCTTTCTTT.